Below, 20 T cell receptor beta chains from the same sample are listed, as sequenced in a study of CD8 T cells in Susac syndrome. RNA in amounts of roughly 0.45 to 1 ug was reverse transcribed with random hexamers. TCRdb re-called the immunoSEQ multiplex PCR reads with MiXCR, one entry per CDR3 protein. The sample holds about 250,000 distinct CDR3 sequences; just over 90% are singletons and the top ten take 0.065% to 0.075%. The sample taken for sequencing was CD4+ T cells from PBMCs. Receptor source: a human donor with multiple sclerosis.

The count of this clonotype is one. The CDR3 sequence: CAWSATRASEQYV. The CDR3 region has the DNA TGTGCCTGGAGTGCTACGAGGGCCTCTGAGCAGTACGTC. The chain combines TRBV30 with TRBJ2-7, with TRBD2 as a possible D gene (5 bases). The germline V and J ends were trimmed by 1 base and 7 bases, with 14 bases remaining between them. This CDR3 contains 13 residues. Germline V gene lookup returns CDR1 GTSNPN and CDR2 SVGIG (reference sequence).

This clonotype was seen a handful of times. The rearrangement joins TRBV6-1 to TRBJ2-7; D remains ambiguous. Germline CDR1 reads MNHNS; CDR2 reads SASEGT. V lost 4 bases, J lost 5 bases, and 9 bases lay in between. The CDR3 is made up of 12 amino acids. The CDR3 nucleotides read TGTGCCAGCAGTGTGGGTGGCCACGAGCAGTACGTC. Protein: CASSVGGHEQYV.

The chain carries TRBV30 and TRBJ2-7; D possibly corresponds to TRBD1 (6 bases). V lost 5 bases and J lost 5, with 16 bases in between. The CDR3 is 13 amino acids. Germline V gives CDR1 GTSNPN, CDR2 SVGIG (reference sequence). The CDR3 spells CAWETGNRNEQYF. The CDR3 region has the DNA TGTGCCTGGGAAACAGGGAATCGGAACGAGCAGTACTTC.

V and J are TRBV29-1 and TRBJ1-1; D unresolved. The V gene lost 7 bases and the J gene lost 7 bases, with 13 bases spanning the gap. The CDR3 has 11 amino acids. The germline gives CDR1 SQVTM, CDR2 ANQGSEA. CDR3 loop: CSARHPVEAFF. The CDR3 DNA reads TGCAGCGCTCGACACCCTGTTGAAGCTTTCTTT.

V is TRBV6-1 and J is TRBJ1-5, with D maybe TRBD1 (5 bases). Germline lookup yields CDR1 MNHNS and CDR2 SASEGT. This CDR3 comprises 14 residues. The V gene lost 6 bases and the J gene lost 6 bases, with 15 bases spanning the gap. The CDR3 reads CASSSRGGGQPQHF. CDR3 nucleotides: TGTGCCAGCAGCTCACGGGGGGGAGGTCAGCCCCAGCATTTT.

The V gene is TRBV15, the J gene TRBJ2-1; the match to TRBD2 covers 8 bases. This CDR3 spans 17 amino acids. Losses at the gene ends were 0 bases for V and 6 bases for J; bases not matched to a gene: 10. Germline V gene sequence: CDR1 LNHNV, CDR2 YYDKDF (reference sequence). The CDR3 DNA reads as TGTGCCACCAGCAGAGATCGGGCTAGCGGGCCCTTCAATGAGCAGTTCTTC. As protein: CATSRDRASGPFNEQFF.

The J gene is TRBJ1-5, the V gene TRBV24-1; 7 nucleotides agree with TRBD1. The CDR3 sequence is 16 residues long. CDR1 is KGHDR, CDR2 SFDVKD, per germline. J gave up 3 bases and V 3 bases, and 7 bases lay outside the gene matches. The CDR3 DNA sequence: TGTGCCACCAGTGATGCCCGGGACAGCAACAATCAGCCCCAGCATTTT. Translating gives CATSDARDSNNQPQHF.

Only one count was recorded for this clonotype. CDR3 residues: CASSFGPGQSSPLHF. CDR3 bases: TGCGCCAGCAGCTTTGGCCCGGGACAAAGTTCACCCCTCCACTTT. This chain uses TRBV5-1 with TRBJ1-6, with TRBD1 as a possible D gene (6 bases). With 2 bases removed from V and 9 bases from J, the gap between germline ends came to 15 bases. This CDR3 has 15 amino acids. Germline V gives CDR1 SGHRS, CDR2 YFSETQ.

This clonotype was seen more than once but under ten times. The gene calls are TRBV6-1 and TRBJ1-2; maybe TRBD1 (6 bases). Trimming shortened V by 7 bases and J by 0 bases, and 9 bases separated the two germline ends. Germline CDR1 and CDR2: MNHNS and SASEGT. The CDR3 length is 13 residues. The CDR3 spells CASTRGPNYGYTF. CDR3 bases: TGTGCCAGCACCAGGGGCCCTAACTATGGCTACACCTTC.

The gene calls are TRBV3-1 and TRBJ2-3; TRBD2 matches 11 bases. Unmatched junction bases numbered 8, after V lost 0 bases and J lost 3 bases. Germline V gene data show CDR1 as LGHDT and CDR2 as YNNKEL (reference sequence). The CDR3 runs 18 residues. The DNA for the CDR3 is TGTGCCAGCAGCCAAGAGACGCTACTAGCGGGGGTGACAGATACGCAGTATTTT. Its protein is CASSQETLLAGVTDTQYF.

This chain joins TRBV27 and TRBJ1-2; 9 nucleotides agree with TRBD1. The V gene end was trimmed by 6 bases and the J gene end by 7 bases; junction bases not matched to a gene: 18. Germline V CDR1 and CDR2: MNHEY, SMNVEV (reference sequence). CDR3 length: 17 amino acids. The CDR3 DNA is TGTGCCAGCAGCAAAACCGGGACAGGGACGGCATTATCTGGCTACACCTTC. Amino acid sequence: CASSKTGTGTALSGYTF.

The genes are TRBV5-1 and TRBJ1-1; no reliable D call. This CDR3 is 13 amino acids long. CDR1 is SGHRS, CDR2 YFSETQ, per germline. V lost 3 bases and J 0 bases, leaving 6 bases between the germline ends. The CDR3 reads CASSSWLNTEAFF. As DNA, the CDR3 is TGCGCCAGCAGCTCCTGGTTGAACACTGAAGCTTTCTTT.

This chain joins TRBV5-6 and TRBJ2-7, with 12 positions matching TRBD2. Trimming cost V 4 bases and J 5 bases; bases outside gene matches: 19. CDR1 is SGHDT and CDR2 is YYEEEE in the germline V gene. The CDR3 covers 19 residues. The CDR3 bases are TGTGCCAGCAGCCCCACGACTAGCGGGAGAATCGTTCCTGGGAACGAGCAGTACGTC. Translation gives CASSPTTSGRIVPGNEQYV.

V and J are TRBV6-6 and TRBJ2-7; possible D gene TRBD2, 5 bases. The CDR3 sequence is 15 residues long. V gave up 3 bases and J gave up 3 bases, with 15 bases separating them. Germline V CDR1 and CDR2: MNHNY, SVGAGI (reference sequence). CDR3 sequence: CASSYSGKRGYEQYF. DNA for the CDR3: TGTGCCAGCAGTTATTCCGGGAAGCGAGGCTACGAGCAGTACTTC.

This chain links TRBV29-1 with TRBJ2-3; a weak D match, TRBD2 (6 bases). The V end was cut by 1 base, the J end by 3 bases, with 17 bases between. Germline lookup yields CDR1 SQVTM and CDR2 ANQGSEA. This CDR3 spans 16 amino acids. The DNA of the CDR3 is TGCAGCGTTGAAGGCGGGGTACGGGGGAGGACAGATACGCAGTATTTT. Translation gives CSVEGGVRGRTDTQYF.

The gene calls are TRBV27 and TRBJ2-7; D may be TRBD1 or TRBD2 (5 bases each). V was trimmed by 0 bases and J by 7 bases, leaving 13 bases between them. The CDR3 totals 14 residues. CDR1 and CDR2 (germline): MNHEY, SMNVEV (reference sequence). The CDR3 DNA is TGTGCCAGCAGTTTATCGGGGGACCTCGGGGAGCAGTACTTC. The encoded protein is CASSLSGDLGEQYF.

The CDR3 nucleotides are TGTGCCAGCAGTCCATTAGCGGGGGGGCCCGCAGATACGCAGTATTTT. Its translation is CASSPLAGGPADTQYF. The rearrangement joins TRBV27 to TRBJ2-3; 11 positions match TRBD2. CDR1 and CDR2 from the germline V gene are MNHEY and SMNVEV (reference sequence). CDR3 length: 16 residues. V was clipped by 5 bases and J by 4 bases; unmatched bases: 8.

The chain uses TRBV30 and TRBJ1-5, with D possibly TRBD1 on 6 matching bases. V lost 0 bases, J lost 7 bases, and 13 bases lay in between. CDR3 length: 14 amino acids. Germline V CDR1 and CDR2: GTSNPN, SVGIG (reference sequence). In DNA, the CDR3 is TGTGCCTGGAGTGTAACACAGGGTTACCAGCCCCAGCATTTT. This gives the protein CAWSVTQGYQPQHF. The full variable domain, completed using reference TRBV30 and TRBJ1-5, is SQTIHQWPATLVQPVGSPLSLECTVEGTSNPNLYWYRQAAGRGLQLLFYSVGIGQISSEVPQNLSASRPQDRQFILSSKKLLLSDSGFYLCAWSVTQGYQPQHFGDGTRLSIL.

The rearrangement uses TRBV7-9 and TRBJ2-7; D is unresolved. The CDR3 runs 15 residues. Germline V lookup: CDR1 SEHNR, CDR2 FQNEAQ (reference sequence). The V and J ends lost 5 bases and 0 bases respectively, with 14 bases between them. This CDR3 reads CASSPGLLSSYEQYF. CDR3 coding DNA: TGTGCCAGCAGCCCGGGCCTCCTCAGCTCCTACGAGCAGTACTTC.

This chain connects TRBV4-1 to TRBJ2-7; TRBD2 aligns across 9 bases. V was pared by 2 bases and J by 3 bases, with 5 bases of the junction left unmatched. CDR1 and CDR2 (germline): MGHRA, YSYEKL. The CDR3 is made up of 15 amino acids. In DNA form, the CDR3 reads TGCGCCAGCAGCCAATTAGCGGGGGCCCGCTACGAGCAGTACTTC. Protein product: CASSQLAGARYEQYF.